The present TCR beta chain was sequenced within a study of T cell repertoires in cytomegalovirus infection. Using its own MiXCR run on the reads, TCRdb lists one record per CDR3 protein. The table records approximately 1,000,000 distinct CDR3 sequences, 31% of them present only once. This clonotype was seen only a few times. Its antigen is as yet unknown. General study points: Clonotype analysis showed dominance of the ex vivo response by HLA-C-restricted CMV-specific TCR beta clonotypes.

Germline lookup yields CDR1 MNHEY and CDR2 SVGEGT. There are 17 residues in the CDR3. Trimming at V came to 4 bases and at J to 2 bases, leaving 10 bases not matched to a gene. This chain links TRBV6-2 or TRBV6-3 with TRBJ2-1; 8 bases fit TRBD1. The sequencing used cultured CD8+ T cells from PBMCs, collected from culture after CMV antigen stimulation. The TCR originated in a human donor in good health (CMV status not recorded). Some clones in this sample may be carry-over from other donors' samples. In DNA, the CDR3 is TGTGCCAGCAGTTCCGCCAACAGGGGGGAAACCTACAATGAGCAGTTCTTC. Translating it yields CASSSANRGETYNEQFF.